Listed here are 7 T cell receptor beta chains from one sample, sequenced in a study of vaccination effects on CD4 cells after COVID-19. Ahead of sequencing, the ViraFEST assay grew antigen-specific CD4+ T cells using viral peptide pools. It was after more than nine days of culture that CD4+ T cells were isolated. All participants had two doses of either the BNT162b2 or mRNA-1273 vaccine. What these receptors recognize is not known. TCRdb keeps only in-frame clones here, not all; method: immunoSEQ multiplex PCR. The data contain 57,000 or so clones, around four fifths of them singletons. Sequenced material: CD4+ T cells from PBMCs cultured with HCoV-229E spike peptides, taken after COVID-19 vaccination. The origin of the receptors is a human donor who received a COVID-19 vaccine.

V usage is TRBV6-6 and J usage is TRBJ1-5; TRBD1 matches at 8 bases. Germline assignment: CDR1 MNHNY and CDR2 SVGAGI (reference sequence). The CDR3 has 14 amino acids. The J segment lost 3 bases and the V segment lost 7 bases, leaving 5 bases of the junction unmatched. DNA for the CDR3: TGTGCCAGCACCCCGGGACAGGTCAATCAGCCCCAGCATTTT. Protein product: CASTPGQVNQPQHF.

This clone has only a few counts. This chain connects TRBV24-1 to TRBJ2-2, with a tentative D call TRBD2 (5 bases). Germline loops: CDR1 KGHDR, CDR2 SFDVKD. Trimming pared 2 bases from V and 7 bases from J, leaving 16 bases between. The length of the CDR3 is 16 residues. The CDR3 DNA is TGTGCCACCAGTGATTCAACGGGGAGTCGAGTCGGGGAGCTGTTTTTT. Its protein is CATSDSTGSRVGELFF.

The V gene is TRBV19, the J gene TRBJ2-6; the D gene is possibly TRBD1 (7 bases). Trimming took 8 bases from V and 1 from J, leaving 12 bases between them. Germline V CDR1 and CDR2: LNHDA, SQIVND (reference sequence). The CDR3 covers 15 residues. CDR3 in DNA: TGTGCCAGTTTGCCAGGGGGGTCTGGGGCCAACGTCCTGACTTTC. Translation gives CASLPGGSGANVLTF.

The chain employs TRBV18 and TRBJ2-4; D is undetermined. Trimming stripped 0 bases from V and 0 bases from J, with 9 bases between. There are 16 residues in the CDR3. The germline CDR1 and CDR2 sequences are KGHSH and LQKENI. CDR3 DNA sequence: TGTGCCAGCTCACCACCTATCGAGCAAGCCAAAAACATTCAGTACTTC. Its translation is CASSPPIEQAKNIQYF.

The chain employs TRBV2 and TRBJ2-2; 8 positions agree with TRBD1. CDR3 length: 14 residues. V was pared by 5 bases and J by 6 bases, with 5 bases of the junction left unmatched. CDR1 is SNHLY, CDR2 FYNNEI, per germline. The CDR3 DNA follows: TGTGCCAGCAGTCCTCAGGGGGCAGCCGGGGAGCTGTTTTTT. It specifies CASSPQGAAGELFF.

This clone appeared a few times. In DNA form, the CDR3 reads TGTGCCATCAGCGAGAGGACAGACTACGAGCAGTACGTC. Translated: CAISERTDYEQYV. This chain links TRBV10-3 with TRBJ2-7; D possibly corresponds to TRBD1 (6 bases). The V end was cut by 6 bases, the J end by 3 bases, with 12 bases between. The germline gives CDR1 ENHRY, CDR2 SYGVKD. The CDR3 runs 13 residues.

The CDR3 protein is CASSRTPTGTGTGELFF. The CDR3 region has the DNA TGCGCCAGCAGCCGCACTCCGACCGGGACAGGCACCGGGGAGCTGTTTTTT. The chain recombines TRBV5-1 with TRBJ2-2; 8 positions match TRBD1. Germline trimming cut 4 bases from V and 4 bases from J; bases unmatched to any gene: 12. The CDR3 covers 17 residues. Germline CDR1 reads SGHRS; CDR2 reads YFSETQ.